These 19 T cell receptor beta chains came from one sample sequenced in a study of regulatory T cells in long-lasting Graves disease listed by TCRdb under 2021. The sample's time point label is to be understood as: newly diagnosed GD, antithyroid drugs for less than 3 months. For both TCR sequencing and RNA sequencing, RNA was extracted from PBMCs in TRIzol. The protocol used for the library was multiplex PCR. Sequencing used an Illumina HiSeq 4000. TCR beta libraries were built with iRepertoire HTBI primers and Arm-PCR amplification of CDR3 regions. Clones were called with MiXCR by TCRdb after fastp trimmed the public reads at Q25, and only in-frame beta chains were retained. Here each entry gathers all rows of one CDR3 protein and keeps the most common genes and DNA. The table for this sample lists a few hundred thousand distinct CDR3 sequences; 12% of them were counted only once. 18% of the sample goes to the ten largest clones.

This sample was also put to use in a study of T cells in Graves' hyperthyroidism and ophthalmopathy.

The sample in question was peripheral blood mononuclear cells (PBMCs), obtained at new diagnosis, from a patient treated with antithyroid drugs. The receptor set was obtained from a woman aged 18 to 35 with Graves disease. Donor details come from another sample of the same person, matched by shared clones.

This clonotype was found many times. The V gene is TRBV7-2, the J gene TRBJ1-3; D is possibly TRBD1 (6 bases). Germline V CDR1 and CDR2: SGHTA, FQGNSA. Trimming took 2 bases from V and 8 from J, leaving 10 bases between them. This CDR3 has 13 residues. Here the CDR3 reads CASSLWGADTIYF. The CDR3, as DNA: TGTGCCAGCAGCTTATGGGGGGCGGACACCATATATTTT. The entire variable domain, with the rest obtained from reference TRBV7-2 and TRBJ1-3, is as follows: GAGVSQSPSNKVTEKGKDVELRCDPISGHTALYWYRQSLGQGLEFLIYFQGNSAPDKSGLPSDRFSAERTGGSVSTLTIQRTQQEDSAVYLCASSLWGADTIYFGEGSWLTVV.

This clonotype was seen ten or more times. The V call is TRBV27, the J call TRBJ2-1; unclear D gene. The CDR3 extends over 13 amino acids. In germline, CDR1 is MNHEY, CDR2 SMNVEV (reference sequence). V lost 3 bases to trimming and J lost 6 bases, with 9 bases between them. CDR3 in amino acids: CASSLSPGNEQFF. Here the CDR3 DNA reads TGTGCCAGCAGTTTGTCTCCAGGCAATGAGCAGTTCTTC.

A note on this clonotype: One base away lies a much larger clone, so this may be a sequencing read error. The CDR3 end shows no conserved phenylalanine or tryptophan, and so a read error is likely. No DNA is shown, since the ends of the CDR3 on it are uncertain; the CDR3 is the one TCRdb lists. The V call is TRBV2, the J call TRBJ2-3; TRBD2 is taken as the D call from the table, unchecked against the DNA. CDR1 is SNHLY and CDR2 is FYNNEI in the germline V gene. Ends included, the CDR3 has 12 residues. The CDR3 is CASSSGPYAQYV.

This clonotype occurred many times. The rearrangement links TRBV11-3 to TRBJ2-1; 11 bases match TRBD2. The CDR3 sequence is 15 residues long. Germline V CDR1 and CDR2: SGHNT, YENEEA. The J segment lost 8 bases and the V segment lost 2 bases, leaving 5 bases of the junction unmatched. CDR3 loop: CASSLTSGREDEQFF. The DNA for the CDR3 is TGTGCCAGCAGCTTAACTAGCGGGAGAGAGGATGAGCAGTTCTTC. Supplemented by reference TRBV11-3 and TRBJ2-1, the full variable domain reads EAGVVQSPRYKIIEKKQPVAFWCNPISGHNTLYWYLQNLGQGPELLIRYENEEAVDDSQLPKDRFSAERLKGVDSTLKIQPAELGDSAVYLCASSLTSGREDEQFFGPGTRLTVL.

This clonotype was picked up many times. The chain uses TRBV6-1 and TRBJ2-2; a possible D gene is TRBD2 (5 bases). Deletions cut 10 bases from V and 0 bases from J, with 9 bases between. This CDR3 comprises 13 residues. Germline CDR1 and CDR2: MNHNS and SASEGT. The CDR3 sequence is CAIQDSNTGELFF. The CDR3 region has the DNA TGTGCCATTCAGGACTCGAACACCGGGGAGCTGTTTTTT.

This clonotype was counted many times. The gene calls are TRBV7-3 and TRBJ2-1; 12 bases map to TRBD2. Trimming cost V 4 bases and J 4 bases; bases outside gene matches: 8. CDR1 and CDR2 (germline): SGHTA, FQGTGA. The CDR3 covers 17 residues. Here the CDR3 DNA reads TGTGCCAGCAGCTCCAGACTAGCGGGAGAAGGATACAATGAGCAGTTCTTC. Translated: CASSSRLAGEGYNEQFF.

Turning to this clonotype: The conserved final phenylalanine or tryptophan is absent from the CDR3, which likely points to a read error. It is unclear where the CDR3 begins or ends on the DNA, so no DNA is shown, and the CDR3 is as TCRdb lists it. The rearrangement links TRBV6-1 to TRBJ1-1; TRBD1, the table's D call, was not compared with the DNA. The germline gives CDR1 MNHNS, CDR2 SASEGT. The CDR3 is 9 amino acids long, termini counted. CDR3 region: CASSPGQGR.

This clonotype appeared a few times. The rearrangement links TRBV12-3 or TRBV12-4 to TRBJ1-1; weak D call: TRBD1 (5 bases). Trimming removed 0 bases from V and 4 bases from J, with 6 bases in between. The CDR3 is made up of 13 amino acids. The chain's CDR3 is CASSLAQGTEAFF. In DNA, the CDR3 is TGTGCCAGCAGTTTAGCGCAGGGCACTGAAGCTTTCTTT.

About this clonotype itself: This sequence is one base from a far larger clone and is likely a read error. The V call is TRBV2, the J call TRBJ2-3; no definite D call. The J call may be wrong; the DNA end is better matched by TRBJ2-7. CDR3 length: 12 residues. Germline loops: CDR1 SNHLY, CDR2 FYNNEI. The CDR3 coding sequence is TGTGCCAGCAGAGGACGGGCAATTGAGCAGTACGTC. Translation gives CASRGRAIEQYV.

About this clonotype: A much larger clone differs from this one at a single base, so this may be a read error. The gene calls are TRBV6-5 and TRBJ2-2, with a tentative D call TRBD1 (5 bases). V was shortened by 1 base and J by 4 bases, with 19 bases between the two germline ends. Germline-derived CDR1 and CDR2 are MNHEY and SVGAGI. The CDR3 consists of 18 residues. The CDR3 is CASSYWSAGPVGTGELFF. The CDR3 region has the DNA TGTGCCAGCAGTTACTGGTCCGCAGGGCCCGTCGGCACCGGGGAGCTGTTTTTT.

This clonotype was counted many times. V gene TRBV28 combines with J gene TRBJ1-2, with 11 bases identical to TRBD1. Germline lookup yields CDR1 MDHEN and CDR2 SYDVKM. V lost 3 bases to trimming and J lost 7 bases; unmatched junction nucleotides: 13. The CDR3 length is 17 residues. Written as DNA, the CDR3 is TGTGCCAGCAGTTTTCTCGGACAGGGGGCCCCTGAGAGTGGCTACACCTTC. Translating gives CASSFLGQGAPESGYTF.

The CDR3 DNA reads as TGCGCCAGCAGCCAAGATTGGGGTGGGGAAGTCAATCAGCCCCAGCATTTT. Translated, it gives CASSQDWGGEVNQPQHF. The rearrangement links TRBV4-3 to TRBJ1-5, with unresolved D. Deletions cut 0 bases from V and 3 bases from J, with 15 bases between. The CDR3 spans 17 residues. The V gene's germline CDR1 is LGHNA and CDR2 YSLEER.

This clonotype was counted between two and nine times. The chain uses TRBV20-1 and TRBJ2-1; 9 bases are shared with TRBD2. Germline CDR1 DFQATT, CDR2 SNEGSKA (reference sequence). This CDR3 is built from 17 residues. Trimming took 2 bases from V and 2 from J; bases not matched to a gene: 10. DNA of the CDR3: TGCAGTGCTAGACCGTCAGAAGCGGGAGGAACCTACAATGAGCAGTTCTTC. Its protein is CSARPSEAGGTYNEQFF.

This clonotype showed up many times. This chain joins TRBV30 and TRBJ1-5; D uncertain. V lost 2 bases, J lost 5 bases, and 7 bases lay in between. The germline V gene has CDR1 GTSNPN and CDR2 SVGIG (reference sequence). This CDR3 is built from 12 residues. The CDR3 loop reads CAWSNSYQPQHF. The DNA of the CDR3 is TGTGCCTGGAGTAATTCGTATCAGCCCCAGCATTTT. The complete variable domain, with remaining parts taken from reference TRBV30 and TRBJ1-5, reads SQTIHQWPATLVQPVGSPLSLECTVEGTSNPNLYWYRQAAGRGLQLLFYSVGIGQISSEVPQNLSASRPQDRQFILSSKKLLLSDSGFYLCAWSNSYQPQHFGDGTRLSIL.

The rearrangement joins TRBV6-2 or TRBV6-3 to TRBJ2-7, with D tentatively TRBD2 (6 bases). This CDR3 is 17 amino acids long. V was shortened by 2 bases and J by 1 base, with 18 bases between the two germline ends. Germline CDR1 reads MNHEY; CDR2 reads SVGEGT. The CDR3 spells CASSYGKGSGESYEQYF. DNA of the CDR3: TGTGCCAGCAGTTACGGTAAGGGATCGGGGGAATCCTACGAGCAGTACTTC.

The sample holds many counts of this clonotype. The chain has TRBV6-1 and TRBJ1-1; 10 bases are shared with TRBD1. CDR1 and CDR2 (germline): MNHNS, SASEGT. The CDR3 totals 14 residues. J lost 1 base, V lost 6 bases, and 2 bases had no gene match. The CDR3 sequence: CASRGQGKNTEAFF. CDR3 DNA: TGTGCCAGCAGGGGACAGGGGAAGAACACTGAAGCTTTCTTT.

This clonotype appeared many times. The chain combines TRBV3-1 with TRBJ2-7, with 9 bases aligning to TRBD1. J lost 6 bases, V lost 3 bases, and 3 bases had no gene match. The length of the CDR3 is 13 residues. CDR1 and CDR2 (germline): LGHDT, YNNKEL (reference sequence). The DNA of the CDR3 is TGTGCCAGCAGCCACGGGACAGGGATCGAGCAGTACGTC. This translates into CASSHGTGIEQYV.

The V and J genes are TRBV2 and TRBJ1-1; D possibly corresponds to TRBD1 (5 bases). The CDR3 has 14 amino acids. Germline CDR1 SNHLY, CDR2 FYNNEI. The ends were cut back, 7 bases at V and 7 bases at J, with 19 bases in the middle. The CDR3 spells CASNLDSGTFEAFF. The CDR3 coding sequence is TGTGCCAGCAATCTTGACAGCGGAACGTTTGAAGCTTTCTTT.

This clonotype was seen a few times. This rearrangement joins TRBV27 to TRBJ2-1, with D perhaps TRBD2 (6 bases). The V gene's germline CDR1 is MNHEY and CDR2 SMNVEV (reference sequence). Trimming cost V 2 bases and J 5 bases, with 16 bases left between them. CDR3 length equals 16 residues. As DNA, the CDR3 is TGTGCCAGCAGTTTACAGTATCCTAGCGAACACAATGAGCAGTTCTTC. This translates into CASSLQYPSEHNEQFF.